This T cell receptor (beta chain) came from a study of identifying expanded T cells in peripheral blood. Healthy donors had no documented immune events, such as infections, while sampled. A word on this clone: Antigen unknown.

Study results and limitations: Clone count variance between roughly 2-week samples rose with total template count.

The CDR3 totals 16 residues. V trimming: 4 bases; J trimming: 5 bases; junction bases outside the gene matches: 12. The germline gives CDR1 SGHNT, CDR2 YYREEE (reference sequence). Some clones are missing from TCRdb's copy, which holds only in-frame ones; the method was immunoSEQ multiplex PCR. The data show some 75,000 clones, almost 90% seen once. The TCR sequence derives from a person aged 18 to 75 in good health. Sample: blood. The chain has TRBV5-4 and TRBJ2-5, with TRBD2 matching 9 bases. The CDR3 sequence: CASSPGRGGGMETQYF. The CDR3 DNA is TGTGCCAGCAGCCCCGGCCGCGGGGGGGGGATGGAGACCCAGTACTTC.